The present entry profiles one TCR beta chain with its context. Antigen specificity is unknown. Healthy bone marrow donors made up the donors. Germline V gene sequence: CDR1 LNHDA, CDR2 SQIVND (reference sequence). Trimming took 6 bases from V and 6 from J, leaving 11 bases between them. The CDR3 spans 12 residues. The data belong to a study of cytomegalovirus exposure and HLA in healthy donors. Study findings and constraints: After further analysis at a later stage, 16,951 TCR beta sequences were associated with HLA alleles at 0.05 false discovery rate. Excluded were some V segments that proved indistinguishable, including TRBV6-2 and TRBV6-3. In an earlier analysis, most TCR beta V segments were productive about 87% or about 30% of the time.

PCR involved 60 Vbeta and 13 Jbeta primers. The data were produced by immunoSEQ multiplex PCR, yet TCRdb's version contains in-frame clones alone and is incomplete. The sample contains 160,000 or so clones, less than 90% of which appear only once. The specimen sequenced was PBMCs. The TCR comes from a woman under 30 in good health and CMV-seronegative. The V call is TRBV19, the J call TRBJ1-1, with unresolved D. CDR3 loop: CASSTRGSEAFF. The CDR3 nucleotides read TGTGCCAGTAGCACCCGCGGGTCTGAAGCTTTCTTT.